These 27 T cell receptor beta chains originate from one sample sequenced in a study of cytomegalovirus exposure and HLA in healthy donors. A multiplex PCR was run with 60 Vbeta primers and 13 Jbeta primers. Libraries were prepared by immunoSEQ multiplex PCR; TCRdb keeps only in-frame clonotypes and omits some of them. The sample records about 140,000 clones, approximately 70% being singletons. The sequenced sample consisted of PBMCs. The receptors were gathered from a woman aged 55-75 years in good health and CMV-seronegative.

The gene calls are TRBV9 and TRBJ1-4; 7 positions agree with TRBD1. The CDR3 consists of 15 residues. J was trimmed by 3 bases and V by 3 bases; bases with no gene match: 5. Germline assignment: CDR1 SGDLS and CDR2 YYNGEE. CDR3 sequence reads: CASSALGTANEKLFF. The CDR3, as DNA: TGTGCCAGCAGCGCACTCGGGACAGCTAATGAAAAACTGTTTTTT.

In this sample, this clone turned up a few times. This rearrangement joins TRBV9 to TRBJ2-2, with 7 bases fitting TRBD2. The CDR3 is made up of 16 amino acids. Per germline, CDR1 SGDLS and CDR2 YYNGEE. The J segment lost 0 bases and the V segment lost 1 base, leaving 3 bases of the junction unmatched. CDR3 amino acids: CASSVRLAANTGELFF. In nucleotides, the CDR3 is TGTGCCAGCAGCGTAAGGCTAGCGGCGAACACCGGGGAGCTGTTTTTT.

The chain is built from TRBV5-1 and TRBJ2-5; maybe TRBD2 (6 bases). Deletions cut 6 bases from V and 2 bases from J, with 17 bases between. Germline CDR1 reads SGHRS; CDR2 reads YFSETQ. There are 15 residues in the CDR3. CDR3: CASTGVMGYQETQYF. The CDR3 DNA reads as TGCGCCAGCACGGGGGTTATGGGGTATCAAGAGACCCAGTACTTC.

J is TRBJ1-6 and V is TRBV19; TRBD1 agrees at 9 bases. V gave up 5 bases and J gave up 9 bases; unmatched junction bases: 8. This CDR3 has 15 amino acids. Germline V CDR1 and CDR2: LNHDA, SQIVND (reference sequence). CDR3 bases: TGTGCCAGTAGTTTGGGGACAGGGATGGGTTCACCCCTCCACTTT. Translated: CASSLGTGMGSPLHF.

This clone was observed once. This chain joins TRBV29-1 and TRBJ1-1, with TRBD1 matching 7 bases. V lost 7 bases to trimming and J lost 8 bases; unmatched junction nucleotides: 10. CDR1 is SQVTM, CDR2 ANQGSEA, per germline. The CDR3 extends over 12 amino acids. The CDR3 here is CSALEGAKEAFF. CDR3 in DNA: TGCAGCGCCCTGGAGGGGGCGAAAGAAGCTTTCTTT.

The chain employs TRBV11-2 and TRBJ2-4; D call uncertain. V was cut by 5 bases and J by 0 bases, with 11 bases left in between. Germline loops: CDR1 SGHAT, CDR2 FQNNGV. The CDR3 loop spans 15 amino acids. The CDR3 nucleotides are TGTGCCAGCAGCCGAGCAAGTATAGCCAAAAACATTCAGTACTTC. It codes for CASSRASIAKNIQYF. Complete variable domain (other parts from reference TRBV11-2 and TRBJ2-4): EAGVAQSPRYKIIEKRQSVAFWCNPISGHATLYWYQQILGQGPKLLIQFQNNGVVDDSQLPKDRFSAERLKGVDSTLKIQPAKLEDSAVYLCASSRASIAKNIQYFGAGTRLSVL.

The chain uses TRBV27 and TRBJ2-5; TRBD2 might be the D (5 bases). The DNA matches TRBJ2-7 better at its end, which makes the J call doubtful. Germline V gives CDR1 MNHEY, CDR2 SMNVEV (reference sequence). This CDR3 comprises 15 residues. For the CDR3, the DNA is TGTGCCAGCAGTTTAAGGCCCGGGGATCACCACGAGCAGTACTTC. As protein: CASSLRPGDHHEQYF.

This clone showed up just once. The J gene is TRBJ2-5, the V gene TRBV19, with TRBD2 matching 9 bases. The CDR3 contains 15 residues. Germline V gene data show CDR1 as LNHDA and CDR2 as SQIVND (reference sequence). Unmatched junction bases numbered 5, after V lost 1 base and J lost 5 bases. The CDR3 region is CASSIGYAGGETQYF. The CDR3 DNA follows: TGTGCCAGTAGTATAGGGTACGCGGGGGGGGAGACCCAGTACTTC.

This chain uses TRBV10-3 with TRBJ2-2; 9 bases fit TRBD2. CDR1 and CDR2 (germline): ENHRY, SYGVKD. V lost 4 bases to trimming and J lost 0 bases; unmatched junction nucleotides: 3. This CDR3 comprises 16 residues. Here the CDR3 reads CAISVASGTNTGELFF. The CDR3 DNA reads TGTGCCATCAGTGTAGCTAGCGGGACGAACACCGGGGAGCTGTTTTTT.

As DNA, the CDR3 is TGTGCCAGCACTGCCTCGACTAGAGGGTCCTACGAGCAGTACTTC. Its translation: CASTASTRGSYEQYF. The gene calls are TRBV2 and TRBJ2-7, with D perhaps matching TRBD2 (6 bases). Trimming pared 7 bases from V and 1 base from J, leaving 17 bases between. The CDR3 contains 15 residues. Germline lookup yields CDR1 SNHLY and CDR2 FYNNEI.

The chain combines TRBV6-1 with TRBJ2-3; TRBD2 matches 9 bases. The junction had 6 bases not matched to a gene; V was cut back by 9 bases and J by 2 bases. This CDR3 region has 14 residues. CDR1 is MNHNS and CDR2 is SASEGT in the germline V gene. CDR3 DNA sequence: TGTGCCAGTAGGCGGGAGGGCCTCACAGATACGCAGTATTTT. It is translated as CASRREGLTDTQYF.

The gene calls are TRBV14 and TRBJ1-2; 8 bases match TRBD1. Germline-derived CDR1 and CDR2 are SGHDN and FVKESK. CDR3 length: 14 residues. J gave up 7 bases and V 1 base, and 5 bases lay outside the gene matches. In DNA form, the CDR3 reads TGTGCCAGCAGCCAAGCAACAGGGGGGACTGGCTACACCTTC. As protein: CASSQATGGTGYTF.

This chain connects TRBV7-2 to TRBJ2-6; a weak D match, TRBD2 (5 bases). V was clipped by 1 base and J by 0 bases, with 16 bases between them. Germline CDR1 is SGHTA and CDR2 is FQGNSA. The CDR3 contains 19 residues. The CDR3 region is CASSLVGTSRSSGANVLTF. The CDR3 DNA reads TGTGCCAGCAGCTTAGTGGGAACTAGTCGGAGCTCTGGGGCCAACGTCCTGACTTTC.

CDR3 sequence (DNA): TGCGCCAGCAGCCCCTCCCGAGCAGGAGGGAACACTGAAGCTTTCTTT. Translated, it gives CASSPSRAGGNTEAFF. V is TRBV5-1 and J is TRBJ1-1; D unclear. Germline V CDR1 and CDR2: SGHRS, YFSETQ. The V and J ends lost 4 bases and 1 base respectively, with 17 bases between them. The CDR3 is 16 amino acids.

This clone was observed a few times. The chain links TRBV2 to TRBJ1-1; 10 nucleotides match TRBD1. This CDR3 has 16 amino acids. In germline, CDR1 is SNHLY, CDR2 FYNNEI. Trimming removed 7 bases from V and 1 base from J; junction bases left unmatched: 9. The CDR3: CASTRQGAVGNTEAFF. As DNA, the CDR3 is TGTGCCAGCACCCGACAGGGGGCTGTTGGGAACACTGAAGCTTTCTTT.

The CDR3 loop is CASTATNEKLFF. DNA for the CDR3: TGTGCCAGCACCGCAACTAATGAAAAACTGTTTTTT. This rearrangement joins TRBV28 to TRBJ1-4; D is undetermined. The germline CDR1 and CDR2 sequences are MDHEN and SYDVKM. The length of the CDR3 is 12 residues. Trimming cost V 7 bases and J 0 bases, with 3 bases left between them. Using reference TRBV28 and TRBJ1-4 for the parts outside the CDR3, the full variable domain is DVKVTQSSRYLVKRTGEKVFLECVQDMDHENMFWYRQDPGLGLRLIYFSYDVKMKEKGDIPEGYSVSREKKERFSLILESASTNQTSMYLCASTATNEKLFFGSGTQLSVL.

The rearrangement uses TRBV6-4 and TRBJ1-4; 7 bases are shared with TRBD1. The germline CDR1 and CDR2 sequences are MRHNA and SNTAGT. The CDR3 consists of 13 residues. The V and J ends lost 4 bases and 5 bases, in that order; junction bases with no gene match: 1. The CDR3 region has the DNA TGTGCCAGCAGTGCGACAGGGAATGAAAAACTGTTTTTT. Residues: CASSATGNEKLFF.

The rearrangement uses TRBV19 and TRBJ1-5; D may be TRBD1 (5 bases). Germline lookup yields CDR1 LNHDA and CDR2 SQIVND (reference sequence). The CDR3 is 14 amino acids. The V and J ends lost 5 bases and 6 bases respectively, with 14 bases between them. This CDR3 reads CASSPTVPRQPQHF. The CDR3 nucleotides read TGTGCCAGTAGTCCGACAGTTCCCCGTCAGCCCCAGCATTTT.

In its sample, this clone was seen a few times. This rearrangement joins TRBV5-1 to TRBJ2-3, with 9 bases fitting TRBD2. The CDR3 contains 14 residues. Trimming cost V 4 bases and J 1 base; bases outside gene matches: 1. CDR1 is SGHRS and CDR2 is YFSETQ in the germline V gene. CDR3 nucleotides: TGCGCCAGCAGCCGACTAGCGGGCACAGATACGCAGTATTTT. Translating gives CASSRLAGTDTQYF.

The CDR3 protein is CASCTFYSTGELFF. CDR3 nucleotides: TGTGCCAGTTGTACGTTTTACTCCACCGGGGAGCTGTTTTTT. This sequence joins TRBV19 and TRBJ2-2; D not certain. The CDR3 runs to 14 residues. Trimming stripped 8 bases from V and 4 bases from J, with 14 bases between. Germline V gene sequence: CDR1 LNHDA, CDR2 SQIVND (reference sequence).

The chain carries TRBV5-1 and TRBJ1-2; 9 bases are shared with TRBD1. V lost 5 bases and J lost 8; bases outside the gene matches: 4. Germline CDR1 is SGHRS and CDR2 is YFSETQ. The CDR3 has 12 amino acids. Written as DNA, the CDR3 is TGCGCCAGCAGTGTTACAGGGGGCGGCTACACCTTC. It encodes CASSVTGGGYTF.

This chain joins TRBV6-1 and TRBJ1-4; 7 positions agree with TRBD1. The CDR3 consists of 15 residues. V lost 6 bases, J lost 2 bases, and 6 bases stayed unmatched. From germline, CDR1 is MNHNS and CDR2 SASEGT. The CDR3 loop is CASRLQGYTNEKLFF. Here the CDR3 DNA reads TGTGCCAGCAGGTTACAGGGGTATACTAATGAAAAACTGTTTTTT.

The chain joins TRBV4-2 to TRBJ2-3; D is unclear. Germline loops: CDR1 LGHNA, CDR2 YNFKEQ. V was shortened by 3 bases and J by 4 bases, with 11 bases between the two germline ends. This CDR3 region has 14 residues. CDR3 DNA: TGTGCCAGCAGCCACGCCAGACAACCAGATACGCAGTATTTT. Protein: CASSHARQPDTQYF.

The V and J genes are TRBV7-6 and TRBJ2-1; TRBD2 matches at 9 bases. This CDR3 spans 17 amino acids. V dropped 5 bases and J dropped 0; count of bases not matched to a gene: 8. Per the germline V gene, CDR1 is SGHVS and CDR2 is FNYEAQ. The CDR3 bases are TGTGCCAGCAGCGTTAGCGGGAGTGGAAGCTCCTACAATGAGCAGTTCTTC. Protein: CASSVSGSGSSYNEQFF.

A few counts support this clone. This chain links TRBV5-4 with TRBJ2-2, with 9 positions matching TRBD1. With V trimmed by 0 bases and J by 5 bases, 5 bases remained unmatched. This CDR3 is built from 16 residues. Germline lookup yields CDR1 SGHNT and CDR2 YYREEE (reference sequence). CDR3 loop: CASSLAGGQGTGELFF. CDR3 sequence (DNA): TGTGCCAGCAGCTTGGCCGGGGGACAGGGAACCGGGGAGCTGTTTTTT.

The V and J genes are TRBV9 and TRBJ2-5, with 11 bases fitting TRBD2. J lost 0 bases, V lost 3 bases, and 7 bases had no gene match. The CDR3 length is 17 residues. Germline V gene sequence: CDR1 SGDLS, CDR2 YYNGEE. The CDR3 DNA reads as TGTGCCAGCAGCGCGGGGACTAGCGGAAAGTACCAAGAGACCCAGTACTTC. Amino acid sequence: CASSAGTSGKYQETQYF. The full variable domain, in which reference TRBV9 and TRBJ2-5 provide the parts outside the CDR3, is DSGVTQTPKHLITATGQRVTLRCSPRSGDLSVYWYQQSLDQGLQFLIQYYNGEERAKGNILERFSAQQFPDLHSELNLSSLELGDSALYFCASSAGTSGKYQETQYFGPGTRLLVL.

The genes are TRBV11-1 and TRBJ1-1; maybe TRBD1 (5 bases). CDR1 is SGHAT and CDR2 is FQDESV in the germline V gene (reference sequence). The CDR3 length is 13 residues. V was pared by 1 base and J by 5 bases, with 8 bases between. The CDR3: CASSLGHRTEAFF. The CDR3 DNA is TGTGCCAGCAGCTTAGGACACAGGACTGAAGCTTTCTTT.